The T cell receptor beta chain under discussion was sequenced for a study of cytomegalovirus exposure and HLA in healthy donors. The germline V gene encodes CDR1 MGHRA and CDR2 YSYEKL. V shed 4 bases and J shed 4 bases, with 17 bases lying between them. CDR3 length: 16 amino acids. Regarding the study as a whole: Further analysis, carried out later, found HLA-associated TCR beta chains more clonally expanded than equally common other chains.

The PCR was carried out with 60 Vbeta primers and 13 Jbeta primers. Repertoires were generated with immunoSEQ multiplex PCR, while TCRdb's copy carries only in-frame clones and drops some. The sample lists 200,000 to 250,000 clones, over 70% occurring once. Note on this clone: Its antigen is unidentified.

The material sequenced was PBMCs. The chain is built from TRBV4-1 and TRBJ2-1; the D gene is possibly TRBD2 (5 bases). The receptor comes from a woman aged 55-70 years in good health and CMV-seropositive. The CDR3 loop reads CASSRASGLLYNEQFF. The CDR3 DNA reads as TGCGCCAGCAGCCGCGCCTCAGGACTGCTATACAATGAGCAGTTCTTC.